Listed below are T cell receptor beta chains from one sample, sequenced in a study of T cells in Graves' hyperthyroidism and ophthalmopathy. A single record per CDR3 protein comes from TCRdb applying MiXCR to the multiplex PCR reads. The profile shows 500,000 to 650,000 distinct CDR3 sequences, over 35% of them singletons. The sequencing sample was made of peripheral blood or thyroid tissue (not recorded which). These TCRs come from an adult woman with Graves' disease, either hyperthyroidism or ophthalmopathy (not recorded which). The CDR3 runs from the conserved cysteine through the conserved F or W. Fields, in order: J gene, clone size, V gene, D gene, CDR3 DNA, CDR3 protein. A D gene is named only where the DNA matches it firmly. Clone size is given for some rows only: seen once, a few or many times, or a class if the clone is expanded.

J gene: TRBJ1-1
clone size: many
V gene: TRBV29-1
D gene: .
CDR3 DNA: TGCAGCGTTCTCGGGCAGGGGCACACTGAAGCTTTCTTT
CDR3 protein: CSVLGQGHTEAFF

J gene: TRBJ1-6
clone size: .
V gene: TRBV9
D gene: .
CDR3 DNA: TGTGCCAGCAGCGTAGAGGGACGCCGGAATTCACCCCTCCACTTT
CDR3 protein: CASSVEGRRNSPLHF

J gene: TRBJ2-7
clone size: many
V gene: TRBV14
D gene: TRBD1
CDR3 DNA: TGTGCCAGCAGCTTTGGGGGAATACAGGGGATTGAGTACTTC
CDR3 protein: CASSFGGIQGIEYF

J gene: TRBJ1-2
clone size: many
V gene: TRBV20-1
D gene: .
CDR3 DNA: TGCAGTGCTAGAGATAGGGAGACAGTCTATGGCTACACCTTC
CDR3 protein: CSARDRETVYGYTF

J gene: TRBJ1-6
clone size: .
V gene: TRBV15
D gene: .
CDR3 DNA: TGTGCCACCAGCAGAGAAGGGCAGGGATGGACACCCCTCCACTTT
CDR3 protein: CATSREGQGWTPLHF

J gene: TRBJ2-5
clone size: .
V gene: TRBV19
D gene: .
CDR3 DNA: TGTGCCAGTAGTATTCTTCTCAGAGGCAAAGAGACCCAGTACTTC
CDR3 protein: CASSILLRGKETQYF

J gene: TRBJ1-3
clone size: few
V gene: TRBV7-6
D gene: TRBD1
CDR3 DNA: TGTGCCAGCAGCCATAACGACAGGGAAACTGGAAACACCATATATTTT
CDR3 protein: CASSHNDRETGNTIYF

J gene: TRBJ1-2
clone size: .
V gene: TRBV20-1
D gene: .
CDR3 DNA: TGCAGTGCTAGAGAACACCGGGACGTACTGGGCTACACCTTC
CDR3 protein: CSAREHRDVLGYTF

J gene: TRBJ2-5
clone size: .
V gene: TRBV29-1
D gene: TRBD1
CDR3 DNA: TGCAGCGTTGGCCGCAGGGGGCAGGAGACCCAGTACTTC
CDR3 protein: CSVGRRGQETQYF

J gene: TRBJ1-4
clone size: once
V gene: TRBV6-5
D gene: .
CDR3 DNA: TGTGCCAGCAGTACGGCAGGGGTCTTGGAAAAACTGTTTTTT
CDR3 protein: CASSTAGVLEKLFF

J gene: TRBJ2-7
clone size: .
V gene: TRBV3-1
D gene: TRBD2
CDR3 DNA: TGTGCCAGCAGCCAAGTTAGCGGGTTCTACGAGCAGTACTTC
CDR3 protein: CASSQVSGFYEQYF

J gene: TRBJ2-5
clone size: once
V gene: TRBV12-3/TRBV12-4
D gene: .
CDR3 DNA: TGTGCCATCAGTGAACATGGAGAGACCCAGTACTTC
CDR3 protein: CAISEHGETQYF

J gene: TRBJ1-4
clone size: many
V gene: TRBV20-1
D gene: .
CDR3 DNA: TGCAGTGCTTTTGACAGTGGGAATGAAAAACTGTTTTTT
CDR3 protein: CSAFDSGNEKLFF

J gene: TRBJ2-7
clone size: .
V gene: TRBV7-8
D gene: .
CDR3 DNA: TGTGCCAGCAGCCACGACAGGCCCTACGAGCAGTACTTC
CDR3 protein: CASSHDRPYEQYF

J gene: TRBJ2-5
clone size: many
V gene: TRBV5-6
D gene: .
CDR3 DNA: TGTGCCAGCAGCACCCCCATAGCGGCGGGGACCCAGTACTTC
CDR3 protein: CASSTPIAAGTQYF

J gene: TRBJ1-6
clone size: .
V gene: TRBV9
D gene: .
CDR3 DNA: TGTGCCAGCAGCTCGACCCATCGATCACCCCTCCACTTT
CDR3 protein: CASSSTHRSPLHF

J gene: TRBJ2-7
clone size: .
V gene: TRBV6-2/TRBV6-3
D gene: TRBD1
CDR3 DNA: TGTGCCAGCAGTCATGACAGGGTGTACGAGCAGTACTTC
CDR3 protein: CASSHDRVYEQYF

J gene: TRBJ2-5
clone size: .
V gene: TRBV10-2
D gene: TRBD2
CDR3 DNA: TGCGCCAGCAAAGGTAGCGGGTGGGACACCCAGTACTTC
CDR3 protein: CASKGSGWDTQYF

J gene: TRBJ2-5
clone size: .
V gene: TRBV9
D gene: .
CDR3 DNA: .
CDR3 protein: CDSSIYLCSGTPSGEETQYF